These 14 T cell receptor beta chains came from one sample sequenced in a study of neurological immune-mediated disorders. TCRdb reprocessed the 5' RACE reads with MiXCR, giving one entry per CDR3 protein. The sample consists of under 20,000 distinct CDR3 sequences, 27% of them appearing once. The source material was PBMCs. Receptors were obtained from a man aged 50-59 years with HTLV-1-associated myelopathy (HAM/TSP).

This clonotype came up a few times. This rearrangement joins TRBV12-3 or TRBV12-4 to TRBJ2-7, with 10 bases lining up with TRBD1. This CDR3 is built from 15 residues. With 6 bases clipped from V and 1 base from J, the junction kept 6 bases outside the gene matches. CDR3 loop: CASRDGTGASYEQYF. In nucleotides, the CDR3 is TGTGCCAGCAGGGATGGGACAGGGGCGTCCTACGAGCAGTACTTC.

This clonotype was seen ten or more times. This sequence joins TRBV9 and TRBJ2-3; 8 bases line up with TRBD2. Looked up from germline, CDR1 is SGDLS and CDR2 is YYNGEE. This CDR3 is 17 amino acids long. Unmatched junction bases numbered 7, after V lost 0 bases and J lost 1 base. DNA for the CDR3: TGTGCCAGCAGCGTAGCTACGGGGGGGATGGGCACAGATACGCAGTATTTT. It yields the protein CASSVATGGMGTDTQYF. Full variable domain (missing parts from reference TRBV9 and TRBJ2-3): DSGVTQTPKHLITATGQRVTLRCSPRSGDLSVYWYQQSLDQGLQFLIQYYNGEERAKGNILERFSAQQFPDLHSELNLSSLELGDSALYFCASSVATGGMGTDTQYFGPGTRLTVL.

This clonotype is labeled as medium-sized. This chain joins TRBV20-1 and TRBJ1-2; tentative D call: TRBD1 (5 bases). The CDR3 has 12 residues. V was shortened by 5 bases and J by 13 bases, with 20 bases between the two germline ends. The V gene's germline CDR1 is DFQATT and CDR2 SNEGSKA (reference sequence). The CDR3 reads CSAFRVPEVFTF. CDR3 nucleotide sequence: TGCAGTGCTTTCAGGGTACCAGAAGTCTTCACCTTC.

The chain has TRBV29-1 and TRBJ1-1; D gene ambiguous. The length of the CDR3 is 10 residues. CDR1 SQVTM and CDR2 ANQGSEA come from the germline V gene. Trimming left V 7 bases short and J 1 base short, with 4 bases between. CDR3 sequence reads: CSGENTEAFF. The CDR3 DNA is TGCAGCGGCGAGAACACTGAAGCTTTCTTT.

This clonotype was found many times. The V gene is TRBV20-1, the J gene TRBJ1-2, with D perhaps matching TRBD1 (5 bases). V was clipped by 0 bases and J by 7 bases, with 18 bases between them. Germline V gene lookup returns CDR1 DFQATT and CDR2 SNEGSKA (reference sequence). This CDR3 is built from 15 residues. As DNA, the CDR3 is TGCAGTGCTAGAGATCCTAGGCAGGGCCGCGGTGGCTACACCTTC. Its translation: CSARDPRQGRGGYTF.

The table lists this clonotype with a few counts. V gene TRBV29-1 combines with J gene TRBJ1-1; D possibly corresponds to TRBD1 (6 bases). V dropped 8 bases and J dropped 5 bases, with 15 bases sitting between them. Per the germline V gene, CDR1 is SQVTM and CDR2 is ANQGSEA. The CDR3 covers 12 residues. The CDR3: CSSTQGWTEAFF. For the CDR3, the DNA is TGCAGCTCCACACAGGGTTGGACTGAAGCTTTCTTT. Filled out from reference TRBV29-1 and TRBJ1-1, the complete variable domain reads SAVISQKPSRDICQRGTSLTIQCQVDSQVTMMFWYRQQPGQSLTLIATANQGSEATYESGFVIDKFPISRPNLTFSTLTVSNMSPEDSSIYLCSSTQGWTEAFFGQGTRLTVV.

In its sample, this clonotype was seen many times. This chain uses TRBV20-1 with TRBJ2-1; tentatively, D is TRBD1 (5 bases). Germline assignment: CDR1 DFQATT and CDR2 SNEGSKA (reference sequence). There are 11 residues in the CDR3. Trimming removed 0 bases from V and 14 bases from J, with 11 bases in between. The CDR3 region has the DNA TGCAGTGCTAGAGATCAGGGCGACAAGTTCTTC. Its protein is CSARDQGDKFF.

This chain uses TRBV19 with TRBJ2-7; D perhaps matches TRBD2 (5 bases). CDR3 length: 13 amino acids. Trimming shortened V by 3 bases and J by 5 bases, and 11 bases separated the two germline ends. Germline V gene sequence: CDR1 LNHDA, CDR2 SQIVND (reference sequence). The CDR3 region is CASSMARADEQYF. CDR3 DNA: TGTGCCAGTAGTATGGCCCGAGCGGACGAGCAGTACTTC.

The V call is TRBV20-1, the J call TRBJ1-5; D not certain. This CDR3 comprises 17 residues. Looked up from germline, CDR1 is DFQATT and CDR2 is SNEGSKA (reference sequence). Between the trimmed V and J ends, which lost 0 bases and 0 bases, there was a span of 15 bases. CDR3 in amino acids: CSARESRGVYSNQPQHF. The DNA for the CDR3 is TGCAGTGCTAGAGAGAGTAGAGGAGTGTATAGCAATCAGCCCCAGCATTTT.

This clonotype showed up many times. The J gene is TRBJ2-7, the V gene TRBV6-5, with D perhaps TRBD1 (5 bases). The CDR3 runs to 15 residues. Germline V gene data show CDR1 as MNHEY and CDR2 as SVGAGI. V lost 2 bases and J lost 5, with 16 bases in between. This CDR3 reads CASSYGQGVSDEQYF. The CDR3 coding sequence is TGTGCCAGCAGTTACGGGCAGGGCGTTTCGGACGAGCAGTACTTC.

This clonotype was found a few times. The J gene is TRBJ1-1, the V gene TRBV20-1, with a tentative D call TRBD1 (5 bases). The CDR3 is made up of 13 amino acids. The V end was cut by 5 bases, the J end by 0 bases, with 10 bases between. CDR1 is DFQATT and CDR2 is SNEGSKA in the germline V gene (reference sequence). The CDR3 bases are TGCAGTGCTCGGGAGGGACTGAACACTGAAGCTTTCTTT. Translated, it gives CSAREGLNTEAFF.

The table lists this clonotype with a few counts. V and J are TRBV20-1 and TRBJ2-2; D is uncertain. Trimming left V 1 base short and J 6 bases short, with 15 bases between. This CDR3 has 15 residues. Germline values: CDR1 DFQATT, CDR2 SNEGSKA (reference sequence). CDR3 in DNA: TGCAGTGCTAGAGTCGCAGGCAGTCAGTCCGGGGAGCTGTTTTTT. It translates to CSARVAGSQSGELFF.

V is TRBV5-1 and J is TRBJ2-3; 11 bases fit TRBD1. The CDR3 length is 16 residues. From germline, CDR1 is SGHRS and CDR2 YFSETQ. The V gene end was trimmed by 2 bases and the J gene end by 5 bases; junction bases not matched to a gene: 7. The CDR3 sequence is CASSLSGQGAVDTQYF. CDR3 nucleotides: TGCGCCAGCAGCTTATCTGGACAGGGGGCTGTAGATACGCAGTATTTT.

V and J are TRBV5-1 and TRBJ2-5; 7 bases are a match to TRBD1. V gave up 0 bases and J gave up 5 bases; unmatched junction bases: 4. Germline lookup yields CDR1 SGHRS and CDR2 YFSETQ. The CDR3 contains 14 residues. The CDR3 bases are TGCGCCAGCAGCTTGGGACAGGGTCGGGAGACCCAGTACTTC. Protein product: CASSLGQGRETQYF.